This note documents a single T cell receptor (beta chain) sequence. These data are taken from a study of blood T cell repertoires in COVID-19. About the research overall: Acute and convalescent COVID-19 specimens originated in the United States, Italy and Spain. The analysed material was cDNA or gDNA that came from T cells, B-cell-depleted T cells, or PBMCs.

Germline loops: CDR1 LNHDA, CDR2 SQIVND (reference sequence). V lost 6 bases and J lost 3, with 18 bases in between. This CDR3 region has 15 residues. In the original workflow: It was from reference gene primer amplification that nucleated cell counts were estimated. Here immunoSEQ multiplex PCR was the method, and the copy in TCRdb shows in-frame clones only, minus some. V, J and clone size reflect that table, while D and trimming were determined from the DNA. The sample has roughly 150,000 clones; over 70% are singletons. The sequenced sample consisted of peripheral blood. The genes are TRBV19 and TRBJ2-7, with a possible D match to TRBD1 (5 bases). This clonotype was obtained from a man aged 65 to 79 with acute or convalescent COVID-19. The CDR3 loop reads CASSTTGTYLYEQYF. The CDR3 DNA is TGTGCCAGTAGCACCACAGGAACCTATCTCTACGAGCAGTACTTC.